This T cell receptor beta chain was found in a study of beta chain features in type 1 diabetes. Across the study: Cell yields, age and gender were similar between patients and healthy donors. Study conclusions and caveats: Amplification by PCR could prefer shorter templates, with the same effect in patients and controls. Moderate but significant shortening of TCRB CDR3s was recorded in all four CD4+ subsets from Type 1 diabetes patients.

The germline V gene encodes CDR1 MDHEN and CDR2 SYDVKM. V shed 6 bases, J shed 8 bases, and the junction held 5 bases outside the gene matches. The CDR3 consists of 13 residues. There was one heparinised blood draw per donor, averaging approximately 120 mL. In regard to this clone: Antigen unknown.

TCRB transcripts that were expressed got sequenced, as all of the isolated RNA had been reverse transcribed. Generated by immunoSEQ multiplex PCR, the TCRdb table keeps only in-frame clones and is missing some. The sample lists around 250,000 clones; roughly 22% were seen once. The sequence was collected from a woman aged 40-49 years with type 1 diabetes. Sequenced sample: naive CD4+ T cells from blood. The chain is built from TRBV28 and TRBJ1-2, with TRBD1 matching over 11 bases. The CDR3: CASSRTGGGGYTF. Here the CDR3 DNA reads TGTGCCAGCAGCAGGACAGGGGGCGGCGGCTACACCTTC.